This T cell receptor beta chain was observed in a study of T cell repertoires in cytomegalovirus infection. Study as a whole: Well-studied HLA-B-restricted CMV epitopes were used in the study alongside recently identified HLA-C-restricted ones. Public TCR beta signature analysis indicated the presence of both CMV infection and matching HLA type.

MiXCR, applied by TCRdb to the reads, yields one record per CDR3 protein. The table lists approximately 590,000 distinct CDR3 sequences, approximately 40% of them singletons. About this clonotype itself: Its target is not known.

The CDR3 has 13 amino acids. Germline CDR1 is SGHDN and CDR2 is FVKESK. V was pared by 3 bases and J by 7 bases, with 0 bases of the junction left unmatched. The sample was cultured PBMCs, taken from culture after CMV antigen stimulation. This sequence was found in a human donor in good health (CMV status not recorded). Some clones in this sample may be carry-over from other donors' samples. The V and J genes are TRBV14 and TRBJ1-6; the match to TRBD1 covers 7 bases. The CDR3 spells CASSHRGNSPLHF. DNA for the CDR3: TGTGCCAGCAGCCACAGGGGGAATTCACCCCTCCACTTT. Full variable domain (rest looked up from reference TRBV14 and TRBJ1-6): EAGVTQFPSHSVIEKGQTVTLRCDPISGHDNLYWYRRVMGKEIKFLLHFVKESKQDESGMPNNRFLAERTGGTYSTLKVQPAELEDSGVYFCASSHRGNSPLHFGNGTRLTVT.